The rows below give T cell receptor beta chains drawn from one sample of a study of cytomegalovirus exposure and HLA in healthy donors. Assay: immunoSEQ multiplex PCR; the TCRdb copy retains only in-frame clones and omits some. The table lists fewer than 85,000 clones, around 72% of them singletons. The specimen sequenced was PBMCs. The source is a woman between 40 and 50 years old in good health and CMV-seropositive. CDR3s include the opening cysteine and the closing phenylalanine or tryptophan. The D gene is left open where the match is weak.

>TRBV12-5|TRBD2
CASGSGLAGTTDTQYF
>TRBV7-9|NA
CSSSSRVNEAFF
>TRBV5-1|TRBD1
CASSLVAGTGDEKLFF
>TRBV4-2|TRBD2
CASSQDLAGGLDTQYF
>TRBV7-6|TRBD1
CASSLGGGQGRNEQYF
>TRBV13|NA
CASSLGRGTEAFF
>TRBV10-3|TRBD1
CAISELGTGFNEQYF
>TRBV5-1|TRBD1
CASSWGDREETQYF
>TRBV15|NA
CATSRDPGGRNNSPLHF
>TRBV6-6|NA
CASSYTRNTGELFF
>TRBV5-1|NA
CASSEPGVGTGELFF
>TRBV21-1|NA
CASSKALSPGLAGGQYEQYF
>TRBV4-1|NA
CASSSAGSHEQYF
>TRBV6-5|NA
CASSLDGVVDGYTF